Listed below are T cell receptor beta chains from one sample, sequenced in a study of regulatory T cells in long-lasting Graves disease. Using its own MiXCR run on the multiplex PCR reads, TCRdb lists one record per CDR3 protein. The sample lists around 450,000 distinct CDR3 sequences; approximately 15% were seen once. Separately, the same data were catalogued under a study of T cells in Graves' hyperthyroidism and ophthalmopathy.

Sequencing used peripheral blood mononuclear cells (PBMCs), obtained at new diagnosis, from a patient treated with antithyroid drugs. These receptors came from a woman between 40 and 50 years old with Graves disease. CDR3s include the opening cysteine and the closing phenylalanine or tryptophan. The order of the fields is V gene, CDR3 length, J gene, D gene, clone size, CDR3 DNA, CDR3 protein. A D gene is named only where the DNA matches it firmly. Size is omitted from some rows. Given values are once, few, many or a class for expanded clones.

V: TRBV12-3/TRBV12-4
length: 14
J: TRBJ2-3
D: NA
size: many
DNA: TGTGCCAGCAGTCTTGTTTCTGGTTCTGATACGCAGTATTTT
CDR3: CASSLVSGSDTQYF

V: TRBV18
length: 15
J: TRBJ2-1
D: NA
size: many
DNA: TGTGCCAGCTCACCAACCCATCTCGGAATTAATGAGCAGTTCTTC
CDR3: CASSPTHLGINEQFF

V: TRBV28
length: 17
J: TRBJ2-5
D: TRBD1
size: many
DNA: TGTGCCAGCAGTTCAATCAGGGGGCTGCGGTTTGGGGAGACCCAGTACTTC
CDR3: CASSSIRGLRFGETQYF

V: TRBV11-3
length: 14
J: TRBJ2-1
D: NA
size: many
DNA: TGTGCCAGCAGCTTACTTCTAGCCGGCAATGAGCAGTTCTTC
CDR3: CASSLLLAGNEQFF

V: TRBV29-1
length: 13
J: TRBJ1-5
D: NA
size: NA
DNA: TGCAGCGCTAAGGACAGCCGCAATCAGCCCCAGCATTTT
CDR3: CSAKDSRNQPQHF

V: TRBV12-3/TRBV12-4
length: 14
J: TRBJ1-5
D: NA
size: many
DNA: TGTGCCAGCAGTTTAAGGCGGGGAAATCAGCCCCAGCATTTT
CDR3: CASSLRRGNQPQHF

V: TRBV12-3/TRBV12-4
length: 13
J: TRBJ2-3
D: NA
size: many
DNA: TGTGCCAGCAGTGCCAGGGTCGCGGATACGCAGTATTTT
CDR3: CASSARVADTQYF

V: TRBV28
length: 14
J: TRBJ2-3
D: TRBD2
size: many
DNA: TGTGCCAGCAGTAACCGGGGGGGATCAGATACGCAGTATTTT
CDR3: CASSNRGGSDTQYF

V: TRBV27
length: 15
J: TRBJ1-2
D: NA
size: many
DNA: TGTGCCTCAGCGGCAGGTTCTATCCCTTCCCCTGGCTACACCTTC
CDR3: CASAAGSIPSPGYTF

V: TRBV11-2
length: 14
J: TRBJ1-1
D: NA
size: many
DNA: TGTGCCAGCAGCACCAGGACGGCGGGCACTGAAGCTTTCTTT
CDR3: CASSTRTAGTEAFF

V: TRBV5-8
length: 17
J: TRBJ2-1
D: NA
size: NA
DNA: TGTGCCAGCAGCTTGGCCATGACGGGGAGCTCCTACAATGAGCAGTTCTTC
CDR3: CASSLAMTGSSYNEQFF

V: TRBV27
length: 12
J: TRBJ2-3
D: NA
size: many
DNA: TGTGCCAGTTGGCGGAGCACAGATACGCAGTATTTT
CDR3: CASWRSTDTQYF

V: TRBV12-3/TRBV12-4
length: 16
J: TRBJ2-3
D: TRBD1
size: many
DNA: TGTGCCAGCAGTACCCTAAGGACAGGGGCGGGTGATACGCAGTATTTT
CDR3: CASSTLRTGAGDTQYF

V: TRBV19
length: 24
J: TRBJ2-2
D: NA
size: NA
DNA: NA
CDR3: CASSPGSTKLYEQYFGPNTGELFF

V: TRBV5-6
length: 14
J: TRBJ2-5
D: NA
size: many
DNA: TGTGCCAGCAGCCTACTTAGCGTCGGAGAGACCCAGTACTTC
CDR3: CASSLLSVGETQYF

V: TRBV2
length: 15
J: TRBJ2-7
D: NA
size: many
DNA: TGTGCCAGCAGTGACGTCCTGGGGGCCACCTACGAGCAGTACTTC
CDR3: CASSDVLGATYEQYF

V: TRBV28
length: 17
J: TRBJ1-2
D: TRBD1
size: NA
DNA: TGTGCCAGCAGTCCTCCTATTCAGACAGGGAGCAGCTATGGCTACACCTTC
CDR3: CASSPPIQTGSSYGYTF

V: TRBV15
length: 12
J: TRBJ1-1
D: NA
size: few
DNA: TGTGCCACCAGCAGGGTGGGGGGGGAAGCTTTCTTT
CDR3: CATSRVGGEAFF

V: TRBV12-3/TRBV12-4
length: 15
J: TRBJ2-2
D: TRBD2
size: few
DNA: TGTGCCAGCAGCAATAGCGGGGAGAACACCGGGGAGCTGTTTTTT
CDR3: CASSNSGENTGELFF

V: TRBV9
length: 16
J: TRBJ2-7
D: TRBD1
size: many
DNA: TGTGCCAGCAGCGTAGATAGCGGCGGGACAGGTAACGAGCAGTACTTC
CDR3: CASSVDSGGTGNEQYF

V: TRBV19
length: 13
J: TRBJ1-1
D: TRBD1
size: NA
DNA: TGTGCCAGTAGTGCGGACAGGGACACTGAAGCTTTCTTT
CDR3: CASSADRDTEAFF

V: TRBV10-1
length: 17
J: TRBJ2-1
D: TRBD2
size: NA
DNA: TGCGCCAGCAGTGAGTCGCCTAGCGGGAGGGTCTACAATGAGCAGTTCTTC
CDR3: CASSESPSGRVYNEQFF